Listed below are T cell receptor beta chains from one sample, sequenced in a study of blood T cells in healthy people across ages. MiXCR, applied by TCRdb to the 5' RACE reads, yields one record per CDR3 protein. The sample carries fewer than 750,000 distinct CDR3 sequences, 52% recorded once. Sequencing was performed on blood. These receptor sequences come from a woman of 80 years or more in good health. The CDR3 runs from the conserved cysteine through the conserved F or W. D genes are given only for firm matches. Size values are once, few and many counts, or a class for expanded clones, and some rows have none.

>TRBJ1-4|.|TRBV30|.
TGTGCCTGGAGTGTCGGTTCAACTAATGAAAAACTGTTTTTT
CAWSVGSTNEKLFF
>TRBJ2-5|.|TRBV7-2|many
TGTGCCAGCAGCGGATCCAGGGAGGAGACCCAGTACTTC
CASSGSREETQYF
>TRBJ1-2|.|TRBV27|many
TGTGCCAGCAGTTTTGGGGGGGCGCAAGGAACTACCTATGGCTACACCTTC
CASSFGGAQGTTYGYTF
>TRBJ1-2|TRBD1|TRBV5-1|many
TGCGCCAGCAGCTTGGTTGGGACAGGAGCCTATGGCTACACCTTC
CASSLVGTGAYGYTF
>TRBJ1-1|.|TRBV7-2|.
TGTGTCAGCAGCTTAGGTCCGAACATTGAAGCTTTCTTT
CVSSLGPNIEAFF
>TRBJ2-3|.|TRBV6-4|many
TGTGCCAGCAGTCCGTTCGGAGCTAGCACAGATACGCAGTATTTT
CASSPFGASTDTQYF
>TRBJ2-1|.|TRBV6-5|.
TGTGCCAGCAGGCCGACAGATTCTGGTGAGCAGTTCTTC
CASRPTDSGEQFF
>TRBJ1-5|.|TRBV12-5|.
TGTGCTAGTGGTTTGGTATCAGGGCCTGCGAGCAATCAGCCCCAGCATTTT
CASGLVSGPASNQPQHF
>TRBJ2-3|.|TRBV6-4|.
TGTGCCAGCAGGGAGACATATAGCACAGATACGCAGTATTTT
CASRETYSTDTQYF
>TRBJ2-1|TRBD2|TRBV4-1|.
TGCGCCAACAGTGGGCTAGCGGGGGCCATCCCTGGCGATGAGCAGTTCTTC
CANSGLAGAIPGDEQFF
>TRBJ2-5|.|TRBV7-2|.
TGTGCCAGCAGCTTAGGGGGAGGGGGACAGCAAGAGACCCAGTACTTC
CASSLGGGGQQETQYF
>TRBJ2-5|TRBD1|TRBV5-1|.
TGCGCCAGCAGCCACCGGAACCAGGGGGTGTCGGAGACCCAGTACTTC
CASSHRNQGVSETQYF
>TRBJ2-7|TRBD2|TRBV27|once
TGTGCCAGCAGAATTACGGCGGGGGGTTACGAGCAGTACTTC
CASRITAGGYEQYF
>TRBJ2-4|.|TRBV12-3/TRBV12-4|many
TGTGCCAGCAGCTCAAGCAGACGGTTTAAGGACATTCAGTACTTC
CASSSSRRFKDIQYF
>TRBJ1-1|.|TRBV30|once
TGTGCCTCTAACCCCGGGACGGTGAACACTGAAGCTTTCTTT
CASNPGTVNTEAFF
>TRBJ2-5|.|TRBV20-1|.
TGCAGTGCCAATATAAGAGAGACCCAGTACTTC
CSANIRETQYF
>TRBJ1-1|.|TRBV5-1|.
TGCGCCAGCAGCTTGGGACACACTGAAGCTTTCTTT
CASSLGHTEAFF
>TRBJ2-7|TRBD2|TRBV3-1|few
TGTGCCAGCAGCCCTCAAAGCGGGAGAGGATACGAGCAGTACTTC
CASSPQSGRGYEQYF
>TRBJ1-1|.|TRBV5-1|.
TGCGCCAGCAGACAAAATGCCGGGCCCACTGAAGCTTTCTTT
CASRQNAGPTEAFF
>TRBJ2-1|.|TRBV7-3|.
TGTGCCAGCAGCTTTTCCGATAACTCGCGGAATGAGCAGTTCTTC
CASSFSDNSRNEQFF
>TRBJ2-1|TRBD1|TRBV2|.
TGTGCCAGCAGGCGGACAGGGCAAACCAATGAGCAGTTCTTC
CASRRTGQTNEQFF
>TRBJ2-6|.|TRBV3-1|few
TGTGCCAGCAGCCATGGACGGAGTAGCGCCAACGTCCTGACTTTC
CASSHGRSSANVLTF
>TRBJ2-2|TRBD1|TRBV12-3/TRBV12-4|.
TGTGCTTCCGACCCCGGGACAGGCCCAGTGGAGCTGTTTTTT
CASDPGTGPVELFF
>TRBJ2-5|.|TRBV3-1|many
TGTGCCAGCAGCCAAAGATCAGGGCGGACGAGCCAAGAGACCCAGTACTTC
CASSQRSGRTSQETQYF
>TRBJ1-2|.|TRBV18|.
TGTGCCAGCTCACCCCGGATCTGGTATGGCTACACCTTC
CASSPRIWYGYTF
>TRBJ1-4|TRBD1|TRBV29-1|.
TGCAGCGCTACGACAGGGGAGAATGAAAAACTGTTTTTT
CSATTGENEKLFF
>TRBJ2-3|.|TRBV9|.
TGTGCCAGCAGCAGTCTCATCGACGGTACAGATACGCAGTATTTT
CASSSLIDGTDTQYF
>TRBJ2-5|.|TRBV20-1|few
TGCAGTGCTAGACGTGGCGCAGAGACCCAGTACTTC
CSARRGAETQYF
>TRBJ2-3|.|TRBV28|.
TGTGCCAGCAGTTATGGCGGGGAAGGGGATACGCAGTATTTT
CASSYGGEGDTQYF
>TRBJ2-3|TRBD1|TRBV5-1|few
TGCGCCAGCAGCGTGCCGGGGACAGGCAGCAGGGATACGCAGTATTTT
CASSVPGTGSRDTQYF
>TRBJ2-2|.|TRBV28|few
TGTGCCAGCAGGGAAACCGGGGAGCTGTTTTTT
CASRETGELFF
>TRBJ2-5|.|TRBV7-9|.
TGTGCCAGCAGCACAATCGGGACCCAGTACTTC
CASSTIGTQYF
>TRBJ1-4|TRBD1|TRBV12-3/TRBV12-4|once
TGTGCCAGCACCAAGGCACAGGGGGAAGAAAAACTGTTTTTT
CASTKAQGEEKLFF
>TRBJ2-1|.|TRBV12-3/TRBV12-4|many
TGTGCCAGCAGTTGGGGTAATGAGCAGTTCTTC
CASSWGNEQFF
>TRBJ2-7|.|TRBV6-5|.
TGTGCCAGCAGTTACATGAGAGGGGGTTACGAGCAGTACTTC
CASSYMRGGYEQYF
>TRBJ2-3|TRBD2|TRBV2|.
TGTGCCAGCAGTGAACTAGCGGGAGGTGGAGATACGCAGTATTTT
CASSELAGGGDTQYF
>TRBJ2-7|TRBD1|TRBV20-1|many
TGCAGTGCACCCCACACCGGGACAGGGCTCTACGAGCAGTACTTC
CSAPHTGTGLYEQYF
>TRBJ2-2|TRBD1|TRBV6-5|few
TGTGCCAGCAGTTATTCTTCCGGGACAGGGGCGCCAGTTGACACCGGGGAGCTGTTTTTT
CASSYSSGTGAPVDTGELFF
>TRBJ2-3|.|TRBV7-6|.
TGTGCCAGCAGCTTGGTCGGACACAACGAGGCAGATACGCAGTATTTT
CASSLVGHNEADTQYF
>TRBJ2-2|.|TRBV4-3|.
TGCGCCAGCAGCCAAAGAAGCGGGGAGCTGTTTTTT
CASSQRSGELFF